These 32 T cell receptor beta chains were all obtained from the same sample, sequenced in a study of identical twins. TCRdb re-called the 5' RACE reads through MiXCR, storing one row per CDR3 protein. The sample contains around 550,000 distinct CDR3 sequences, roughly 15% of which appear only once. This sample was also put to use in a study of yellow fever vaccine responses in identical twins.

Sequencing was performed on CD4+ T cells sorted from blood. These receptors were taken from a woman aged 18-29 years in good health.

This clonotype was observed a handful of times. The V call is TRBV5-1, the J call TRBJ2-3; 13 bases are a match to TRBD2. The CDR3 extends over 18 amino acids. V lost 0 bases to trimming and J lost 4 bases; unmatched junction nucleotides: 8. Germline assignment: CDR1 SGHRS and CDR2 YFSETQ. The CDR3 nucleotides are TGCGCCAGCAGCTTGGTAAGGACTAGCGGGAGAAATCCAGATACGCAGTATTTT. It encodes CASSLVRTSGRNPDTQYF.

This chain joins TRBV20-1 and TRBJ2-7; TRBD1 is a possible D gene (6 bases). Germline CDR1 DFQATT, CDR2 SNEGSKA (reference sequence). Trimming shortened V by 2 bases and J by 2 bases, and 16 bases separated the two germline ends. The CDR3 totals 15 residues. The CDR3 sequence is CSARTHWDTTYEQYV. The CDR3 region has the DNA TGCAGTGCTAGAACACACTGGGACACCACCTACGAGCAGTACGTC.

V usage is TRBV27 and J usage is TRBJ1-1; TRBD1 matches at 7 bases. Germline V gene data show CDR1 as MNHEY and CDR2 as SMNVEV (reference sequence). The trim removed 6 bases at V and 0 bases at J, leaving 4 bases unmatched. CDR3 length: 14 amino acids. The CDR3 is CASRTGQLNTEAFF. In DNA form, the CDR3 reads TGTGCCAGCAGGACGGGACAGCTGAACACTGAAGCTTTCTTT.

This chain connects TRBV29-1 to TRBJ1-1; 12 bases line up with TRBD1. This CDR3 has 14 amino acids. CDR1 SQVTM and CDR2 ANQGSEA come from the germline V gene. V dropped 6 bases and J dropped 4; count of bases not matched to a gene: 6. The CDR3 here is CSVGTGGAFTEAFF. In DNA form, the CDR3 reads TGCAGCGTGGGGACAGGGGGCGCGTTCACTGAAGCTTTCTTT. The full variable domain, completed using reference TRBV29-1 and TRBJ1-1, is SAVISQKPSRDICQRGTSLTIQCQVDSQVTMMFWYRQQPGQSLTLIATANQGSEATYESGFVIDKFPISRPNLTFSTLTVSNMSPEDSSIYLCSVGTGGAFTEAFFGQGTRLTVV.

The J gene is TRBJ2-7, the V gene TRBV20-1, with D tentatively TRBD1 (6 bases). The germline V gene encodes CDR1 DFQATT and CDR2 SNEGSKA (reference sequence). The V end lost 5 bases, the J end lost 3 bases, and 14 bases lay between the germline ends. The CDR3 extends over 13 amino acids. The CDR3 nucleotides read TGCAGTGCTTCTGGACAGAGCAACTACGAGCAGTACGTC. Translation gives CSASGQSNYEQYV.

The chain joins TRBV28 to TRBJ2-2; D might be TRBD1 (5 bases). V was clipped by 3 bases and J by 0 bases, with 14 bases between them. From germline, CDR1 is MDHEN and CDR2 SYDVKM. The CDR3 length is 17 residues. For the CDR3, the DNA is TGTGCCAGCAGTTTTCGACAGCCCGTGACGAACACCGGGGAGCTGTTTTTT. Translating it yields CASSFRQPVTNTGELFF.

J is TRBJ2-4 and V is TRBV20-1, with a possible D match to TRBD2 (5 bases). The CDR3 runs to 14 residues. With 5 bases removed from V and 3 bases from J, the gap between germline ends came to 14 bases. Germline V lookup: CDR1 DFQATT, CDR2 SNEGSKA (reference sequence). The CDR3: CSAFRLGGKNIQYF. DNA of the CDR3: TGCAGTGCTTTCCGACTTGGAGGCAAAAACATTCAGTACTTC.

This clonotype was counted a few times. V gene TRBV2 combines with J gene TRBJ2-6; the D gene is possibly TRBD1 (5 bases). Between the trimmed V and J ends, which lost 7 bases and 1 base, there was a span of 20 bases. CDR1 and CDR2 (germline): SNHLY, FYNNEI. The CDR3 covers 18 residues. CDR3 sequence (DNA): TGTGCCAGCAAAATCGGGCAGGGTTTCCAATCTGGGGCCAACGTCCTGACTTTC. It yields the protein CASKIGQGFQSGANVLTF.

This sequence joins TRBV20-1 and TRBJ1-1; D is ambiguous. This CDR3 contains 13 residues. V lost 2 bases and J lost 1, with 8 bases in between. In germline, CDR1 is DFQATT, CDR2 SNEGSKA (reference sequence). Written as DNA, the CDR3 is TGCAGTGCTAGATTGGTCGCGAACACTGAAGCTTTCTTT. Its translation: CSARLVANTEAFF.

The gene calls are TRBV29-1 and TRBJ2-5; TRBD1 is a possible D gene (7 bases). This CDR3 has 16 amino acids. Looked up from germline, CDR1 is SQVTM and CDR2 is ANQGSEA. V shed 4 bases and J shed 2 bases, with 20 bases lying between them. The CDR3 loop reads CSVGEGGTDIQETQYF. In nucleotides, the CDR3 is TGCAGCGTTGGGGAAGGAGGGACAGACATTCAAGAGACCCAGTACTTC.

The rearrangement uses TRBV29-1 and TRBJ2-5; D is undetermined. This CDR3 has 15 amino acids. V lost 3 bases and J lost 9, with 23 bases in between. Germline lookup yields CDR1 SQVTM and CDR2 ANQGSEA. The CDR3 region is CSVEGAFSSSVAQYF. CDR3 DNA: TGCAGCGTTGAGGGTGCTTTCAGCAGCTCGGTCGCCCAGTACTTC.

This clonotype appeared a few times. The CDR3 DNA is TGTGCCAGCAGGATTCGGTCTAGCGGTAACTCCTACAATGAGCAGTTCTTC. It yields the protein CASRIRSSGNSYNEQFF. The chain couples TRBV12-3 or TRBV12-4 to TRBJ2-1; 7 bases line up with TRBD2. V dropped 6 bases and J dropped 0; count of bases not matched to a gene: 11. The CDR3 is 17 amino acids.

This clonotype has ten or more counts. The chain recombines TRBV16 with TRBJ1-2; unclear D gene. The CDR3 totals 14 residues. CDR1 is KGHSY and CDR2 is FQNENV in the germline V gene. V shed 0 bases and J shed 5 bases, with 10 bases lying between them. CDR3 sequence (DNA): TGTGCCAGCAGCCAATCGTCGGGGATTTATGGCTACACCTTC. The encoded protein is CASSQSSGIYGYTF.

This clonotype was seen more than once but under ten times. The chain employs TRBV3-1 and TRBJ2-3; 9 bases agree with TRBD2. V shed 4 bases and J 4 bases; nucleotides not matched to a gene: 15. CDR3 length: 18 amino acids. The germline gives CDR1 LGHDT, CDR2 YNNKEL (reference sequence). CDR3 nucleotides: TGTGCCAGCAGCCGTTCCTGGGGGCGGGAGGGCCGTGCAGATACGCAGTATTTT. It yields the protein CASSRSWGREGRADTQYF.

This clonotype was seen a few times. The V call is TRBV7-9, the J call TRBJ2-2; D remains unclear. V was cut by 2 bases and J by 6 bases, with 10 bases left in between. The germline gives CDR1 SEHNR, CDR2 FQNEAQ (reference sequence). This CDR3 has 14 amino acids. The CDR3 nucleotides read TGTGCCAGCAGCTTAATAGGGAATGCCGGGGAGCTGTTTTTT. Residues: CASSLIGNAGELFF.

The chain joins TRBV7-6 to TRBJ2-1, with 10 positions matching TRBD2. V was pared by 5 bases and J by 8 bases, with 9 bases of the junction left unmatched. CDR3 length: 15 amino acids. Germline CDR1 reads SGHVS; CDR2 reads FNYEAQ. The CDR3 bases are TGTGCCAGCAGCCCCGGGAGCGGGAGGGCCTATGAGCAGTTCTTC. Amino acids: CASSPGSGRAYEQFF.

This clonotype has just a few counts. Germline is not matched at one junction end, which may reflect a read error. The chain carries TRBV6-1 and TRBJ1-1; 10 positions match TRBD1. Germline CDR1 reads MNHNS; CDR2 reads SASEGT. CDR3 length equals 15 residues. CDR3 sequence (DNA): TGTGCCAGCAGTGGGACAGGGGGACCGAACGCTGAAGCTTTCTTT. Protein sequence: CASSGTGGPNAEAFF.

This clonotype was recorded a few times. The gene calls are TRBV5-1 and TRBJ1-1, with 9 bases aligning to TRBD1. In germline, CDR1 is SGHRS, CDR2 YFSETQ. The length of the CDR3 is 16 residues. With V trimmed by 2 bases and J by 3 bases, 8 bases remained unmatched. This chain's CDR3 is CASSLGTGYPDTEAFF. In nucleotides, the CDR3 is TGCGCCAGCAGCTTAGGGACAGGGTATCCGGACACTGAAGCTTTCTTT.

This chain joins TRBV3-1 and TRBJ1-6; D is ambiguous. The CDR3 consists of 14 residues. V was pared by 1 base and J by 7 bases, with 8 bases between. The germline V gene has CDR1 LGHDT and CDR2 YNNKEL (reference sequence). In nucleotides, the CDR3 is TGTGCCAGCAGCCAAGGGCGGAAAAATTCACCCCTCCACTTT. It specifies CASSQGRKNSPLHF. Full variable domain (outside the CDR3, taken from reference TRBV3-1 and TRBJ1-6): DTAVSQTPKYLVTQMGNDKSIKCEQNLGHDTMYWYKQDSKKFLKIMFSYNNKELIINETVPNRFSPKSPDKAHLNLHINSLELGDSAVYFCASSQGRKNSPLHFGNGTRLTVT.

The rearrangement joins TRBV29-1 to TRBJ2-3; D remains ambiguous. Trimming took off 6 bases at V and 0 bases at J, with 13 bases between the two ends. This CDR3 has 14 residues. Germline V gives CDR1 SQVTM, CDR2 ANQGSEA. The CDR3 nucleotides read TGCAGCGTGATTCCGGGCTACAGCACAGATACGCAGTATTTT. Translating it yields CSVIPGYSTDTQYF.

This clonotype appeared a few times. The CDR3 nucleotides are TGTGCCAGCAGCACGACTAGCGGGGAAACCTACGAGCAGTACTTC. This encodes CASSTTSGETYEQYF. The chain joins TRBV7-3 to TRBJ2-7, with 11 nucleotides matching TRBD2. The CDR3 has 15 amino acids. V lost 5 bases, J lost 2 bases, and 5 bases stayed unmatched. Germline-derived CDR1 and CDR2 are SGHTA and FQGTGA.

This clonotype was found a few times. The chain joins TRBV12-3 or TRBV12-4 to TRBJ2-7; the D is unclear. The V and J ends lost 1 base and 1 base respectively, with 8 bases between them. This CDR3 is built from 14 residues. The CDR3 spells CASSLDLLSYEQYF. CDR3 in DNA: TGTGCCAGCAGTTTAGACTTGCTATCCTACGAGCAGTACTTC.

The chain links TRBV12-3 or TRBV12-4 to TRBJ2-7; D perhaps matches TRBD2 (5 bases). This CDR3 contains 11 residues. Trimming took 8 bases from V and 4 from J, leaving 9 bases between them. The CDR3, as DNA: TGTGCCAGCCAACTAGGGTACGAGCAGTACTTC. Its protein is CASQLGYEQYF.

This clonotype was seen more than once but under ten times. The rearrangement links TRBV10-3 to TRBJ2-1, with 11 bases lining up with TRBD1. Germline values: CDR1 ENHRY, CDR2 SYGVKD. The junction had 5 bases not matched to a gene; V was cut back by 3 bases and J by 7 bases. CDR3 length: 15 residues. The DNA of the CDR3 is TGTGCCATCAGTGACCCCGGGGACAGGGGGAATGAGCAGTTCTTC. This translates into CAISDPGDRGNEQFF.

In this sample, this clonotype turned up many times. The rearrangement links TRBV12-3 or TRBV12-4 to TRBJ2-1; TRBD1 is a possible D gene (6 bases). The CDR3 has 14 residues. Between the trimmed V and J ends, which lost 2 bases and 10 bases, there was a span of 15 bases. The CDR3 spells CASSLQGINLEQFF. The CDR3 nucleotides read TGTGCCAGCAGTTTACAGGGGATAAATTTGGAGCAGTTCTTC.

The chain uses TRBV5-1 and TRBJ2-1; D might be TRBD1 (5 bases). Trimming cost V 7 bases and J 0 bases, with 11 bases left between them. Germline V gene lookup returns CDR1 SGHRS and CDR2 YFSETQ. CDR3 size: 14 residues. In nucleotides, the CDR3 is TGCGCCAGCGGGGCCGACAACTCCTACAATGAGCAGTTCTTC. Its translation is CASGADNSYNEQFF.

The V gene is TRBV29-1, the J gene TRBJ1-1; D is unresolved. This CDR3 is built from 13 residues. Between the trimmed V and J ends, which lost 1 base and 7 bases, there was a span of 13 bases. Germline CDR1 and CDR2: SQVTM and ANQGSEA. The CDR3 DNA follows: TGCAGCGTTGAAGCTCGGCTTGTGGGTGAAGCTTTCTTT. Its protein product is CSVEARLVGEAFF.

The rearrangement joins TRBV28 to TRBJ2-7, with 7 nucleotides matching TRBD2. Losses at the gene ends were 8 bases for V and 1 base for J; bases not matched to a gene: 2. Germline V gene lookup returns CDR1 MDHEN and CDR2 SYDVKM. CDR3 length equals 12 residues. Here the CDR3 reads CASGGGSYEQYV. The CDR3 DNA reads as TGTGCCAGCGGGGGAGGGTCCTACGAGCAGTACGTC.

CDR3 protein: CASSHRVAGDENEQFF. The CDR3 DNA is TGCGCCAGCAGCCACCGGGTAGCGGGGGACGAGAATGAGCAGTTCTTC. The V call is TRBV5-1, the J call TRBJ2-1, with 9 bases matching TRBD2. CDR1 SGHRS and CDR2 YFSETQ come from the germline V gene. Losses at the gene ends were 4 bases for V and 7 bases for J; bases not matched to a gene: 12. There are 16 residues in the CDR3.

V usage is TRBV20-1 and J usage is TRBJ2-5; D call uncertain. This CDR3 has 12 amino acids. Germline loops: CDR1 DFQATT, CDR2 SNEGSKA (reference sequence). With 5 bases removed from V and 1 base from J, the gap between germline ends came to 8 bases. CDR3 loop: CSADRLQETQYF. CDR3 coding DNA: TGCAGTGCTGACCGACTCCAAGAGACCCAGTACTTC.

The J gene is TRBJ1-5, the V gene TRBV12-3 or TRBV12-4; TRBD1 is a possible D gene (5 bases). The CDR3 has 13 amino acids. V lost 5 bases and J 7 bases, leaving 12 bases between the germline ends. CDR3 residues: CASSLAEGQPQHF. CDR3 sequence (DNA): TGTGCCAGCAGTCTGGCTGAGGGGCAGCCCCAGCATTTT.

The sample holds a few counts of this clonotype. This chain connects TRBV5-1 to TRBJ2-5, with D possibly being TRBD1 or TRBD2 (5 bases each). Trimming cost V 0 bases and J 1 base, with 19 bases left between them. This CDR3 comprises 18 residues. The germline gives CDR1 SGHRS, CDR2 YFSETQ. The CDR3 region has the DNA TGCGCCAGCAGCTTGGTAGGAGCCGGGACGATGGGCCAAGAGACCCAGTACTTC. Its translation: CASSLVGAGTMGQETQYF.